This T cell receptor beta chain was profiled in a study of control samples from healthy donors and cancer patients. The assay was immunoSEQ multiplex PCR, and TCRdb's table has in-frame clones only and misses some. In the table there are tens of thousands of clones, around 94% of which are singletons. CDR1 and CDR2 from the germline V gene are SGHTA and FQGNSA. The CDR3 loop spans 15 amino acids. Unmatched junction bases numbered 11, after V lost 5 bases and J lost 6 bases. Material for sequencing was PBMCs. The TCR was taken from a young man with colorectal cancer. The rearrangement joins TRBV7-2 to TRBJ2-7; 9 nucleotides match TRBD1. CDR3 region: CASSLSWDRDSEQYV. CDR3 bases: TGTGCCAGCAGCCTCTCATGGGACAGGGATTCCGAGCAGTACGTC.